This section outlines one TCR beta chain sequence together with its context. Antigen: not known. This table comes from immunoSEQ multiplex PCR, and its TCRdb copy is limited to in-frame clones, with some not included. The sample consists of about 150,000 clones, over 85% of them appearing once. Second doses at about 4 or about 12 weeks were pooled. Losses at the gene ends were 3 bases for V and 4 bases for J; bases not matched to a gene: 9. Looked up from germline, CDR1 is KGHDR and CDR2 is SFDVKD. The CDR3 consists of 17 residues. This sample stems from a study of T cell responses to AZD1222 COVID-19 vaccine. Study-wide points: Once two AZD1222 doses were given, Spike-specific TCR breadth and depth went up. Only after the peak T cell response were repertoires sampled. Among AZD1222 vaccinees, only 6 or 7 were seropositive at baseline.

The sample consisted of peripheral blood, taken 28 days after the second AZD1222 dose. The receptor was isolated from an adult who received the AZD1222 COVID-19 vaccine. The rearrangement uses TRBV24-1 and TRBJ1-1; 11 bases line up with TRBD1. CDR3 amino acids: CATSDLGQGAYGTEAFF. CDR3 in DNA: TGTGCCACCAGTGATCTTGGACAGGGGGCCTACGGCACTGAAGCTTTCTTT.